Shown below are 19 T cell receptor beta chains from a single sample sequenced in a study of beta chain features in type 1 diabetes (dated by TCRdb to the late 2010s). Their specific antigens are unknown. Libraries were prepared through the immunoSEQ multiplex PCR assay. The entire amount of isolated RNA was reverse transcribed using the High Capacity cDNA Reverse Transcription Kit, so the sequenced TCRB transcripts were expressed ones. Entries here come from immuneACCESS through TCRdb and include only in-frame sequences with V and J called. Some clones fail to appear in such tables; in the studies checked, an unresolved V gene covers under half of the shortfall, and the cause of the remainder is unknown. The sample table lists 150,000 to 200,000 clones, around 8.3% of them with a count of one. The ten largest clones represent more than 0.45% of the sample. Results and caveats for the whole study, not just this receptor: A moderate but significant shortening of TCRB CDR3 length was observed in type 1 diabetes patients in all four CD4+ subsets.

Sequencing was performed on central memory CD4+ T cells from blood. The receptors originated from a young woman with type 1 diabetes.

This clone has more than one count but fewer than ten. The chain links TRBV25-1 to TRBJ1-2, with D possibly being TRBD1 (6 bases). The CDR3 has 14 residues. CDR1 and CDR2 from the germline V gene are MGHDK and SYGVNS. V gave up 7 bases and J gave up 4 bases, with 16 bases separating them. The CDR3 loop reads CASIRAGQRYGYTF. CDR3 nucleotides: TGTGCCAGCATCCGGGCCGGACAGCGCTATGGCTACACCTTC.

J is TRBJ2-7 and V is TRBV18; the D gene is possibly TRBD2 (6 bases). The CDR3 is made up of 15 amino acids. V was shortened by 0 bases and J by 7 bases, with 16 bases between the two germline ends. Germline V lookup: CDR1 KGHSH, CDR2 LQKENI. CDR3 in DNA: TGTGCCAGCTCACCACCGGTCGGGGGACTGGGGGAGCAGTACTTC. Protein: CASSPPVGGLGEQYF.

The V call is TRBV7-9, the J call TRBJ2-1, with 9 bases fitting TRBD1. Germline lookup yields CDR1 SEHNR and CDR2 FQNEAQ (reference sequence). The length of the CDR3 is 16 residues. V dropped 6 bases and J dropped 5; count of bases not matched to a gene: 11. For the CDR3, the DNA is TGTGCCAGCAGTACATATGGGACAGGGAGAGACAATGAGCAGTTCTTC. Its protein product is CASSTYGTGRDNEQFF.

This chain links TRBV16 with TRBJ2-7; D is perhaps TRBD1 (6 bases). V was shortened by 5 bases and J by 6 bases, with 20 bases between the two germline ends. The germline V gene encodes CDR1 KGHSY and CDR2 FQNENV. The CDR3 length is 15 residues. The CDR3 region is CASSTYLRGEAEQYF. The DNA for the CDR3 is TGTGCCAGCAGCACTTATCTCAGGGGTGAGGCCGAGCAGTACTTC.

At least ten counts were recorded for this clone. The chain is built from TRBV4-2 and TRBJ2-7, with no clear D. This CDR3 is 13 amino acids long. V was cut by 0 bases and J by 2 bases, with 5 bases left in between. Germline-derived CDR1 and CDR2 are LGHNA and YNFKEQ. CDR3 region: CASSQETTYEQYF. In DNA form, the CDR3 reads TGTGCCAGCAGCCAAGAAACTACCTACGAGCAGTACTTC.

The table lists this clone with a few counts. This rearrangement joins TRBV20-1 to TRBJ2-3; D remains ambiguous. Germline V gene sequence: CDR1 DFQATT, CDR2 SNEGSKA (reference sequence). The germline V and J ends were trimmed by 2 bases and 2 bases, with 2 bases remaining between them. The CDR3 has 11 amino acids. CDR3 region: CSARYTDTQYF. The CDR3 nucleotides are TGCAGTGCTAGATACACAGATACGCAGTATTTT.

This clone was counted between two and nine times. V gene TRBV9 combines with J gene TRBJ2-7; weak D call: TRBD2 (5 bases). V was pared by 2 bases and J by 5 bases, with 20 bases between. The germline CDR1 and CDR2 sequences are SGDLS and YYNGEE. This CDR3 is built from 16 residues. The CDR3: CASSVLARSSSHEQYF. DNA for the CDR3: TGTGCCAGCAGCGTTTTAGCGAGATCGAGTAGCCACGAGCAGTACTTC.

The genes are TRBV6-6 and TRBJ2-2; D perhaps matches TRBD1 (6 bases). There are 15 residues in the CDR3. Germline V CDR1 and CDR2: MNHNY, SVGAGI (reference sequence). V lost 2 bases, J lost 0 bases, and 7 bases lay in between. The CDR3 reads CASSYRTANTGELFF. Written as DNA, the CDR3 is TGTGCCAGCAGTTACCGGACAGCGAACACCGGGGAGCTGTTTTTT.

The chain uses TRBV6-1 and TRBJ1-5; 9 bases map to TRBD1. The CDR3 consists of 14 residues. The germline V gene has CDR1 MNHNS and CDR2 SASEGT. The J segment lost 4 bases and the V segment lost 5 bases, leaving 3 bases of the junction unmatched. The CDR3 sequence is CASSLQGANQPQHF. The CDR3 DNA is TGTGCCAGCAGTTTACAGGGGGCTAATCAGCCCCAGCATTTT.

The CDR3: CASSLSRGGSEKLFF. The DNA of the CDR3 is TGTGCCAGCAGCTTATCCCGAGGGGGTAGTGAAAAACTGTTTTTT. V usage is TRBV11-2 and J usage is TRBJ1-4; weak D call: TRBD1 (6 bases). The CDR3 loop spans 15 amino acids. CDR1 is SGHAT, CDR2 FQNNGV, per germline. Trimming stripped 2 bases from V and 7 bases from J, with 14 bases between.

This clone was counted only a few times. V gene TRBV30 combines with J gene TRBJ1-5, with 7 bases fitting TRBD1. The J segment lost 5 bases and the V segment lost 4 bases, leaving 5 bases of the junction unmatched. From germline, CDR1 is GTSNPN and CDR2 SVGIG (reference sequence). The CDR3 is made up of 13 amino acids. CDR3 sequence: CAWKGQPDQPQHF. The CDR3 nucleotides read TGTGCCTGGAAGGGACAGCCAGATCAGCCCCAGCATTTT. The entire variable domain, with the rest obtained from reference TRBV30 and TRBJ1-5, is as follows: SQTIHQWPATLVQPVGSPLSLECTVEGTSNPNLYWYRQAAGRGLQLLFYSVGIGQISSEVPQNLSASRPQDRQFILSSKKLLLSDSGFYLCAWKGQPDQPQHFGDGTRLSIL.

V gene TRBV10-3 combines with J gene TRBJ2-5; the match to TRBD2 covers 10 bases. The V gene end was trimmed by 3 bases and the J gene end by 5 bases; junction bases not matched to a gene: 6. This CDR3 has 15 residues. Germline CDR1 ENHRY, CDR2 SYGVKD. The CDR3 loop is CAISDVAGGSETQYF. DNA of the CDR3: TGTGCCATCAGTGATGTAGCGGGGGGATCGGAGACCCAGTACTTC.

A few counts support this clone. The chain recombines TRBV4-1 with TRBJ1-2, with D possibly TRBD1 on 6 matching bases. V was shortened by 3 bases and J by 8 bases, with 19 bases between the two germline ends. The CDR3 length is 15 residues. Germline CDR1 is MGHRA and CDR2 is YSYEKL. CDR3 bases: TGCGCCAGCAGCCACACGGACAGTTCAATGGGGGGCTACACCTTC. It codes for CASSHTDSSMGGYTF.

The sample holds a few counts of this clone. V and J are TRBV7-9 and TRBJ1-5; D unresolved. Trimming removed 1 base at V and 5 bases at J, with 9 bases between. CDR3 size: 14 residues. Germline V gene sequence: CDR1 SEHNR, CDR2 FQNEAQ (reference sequence). CDR3 sequence: CASSLGLNDQPQHF. For the CDR3, the DNA is TGTGCCAGCAGCTTAGGACTTAACGATCAGCCCCAGCATTTT.

This clone was found a few times. The chain is built from TRBV30 and TRBJ2-1; 7 nucleotides align to TRBD2. This CDR3 region has 14 residues. The V and J ends lost 3 bases and 4 bases, in that order; junction bases with no gene match: 6. Germline loops: CDR1 GTSNPN, CDR2 SVGIG (reference sequence). The CDR3 DNA sequence: TGTGCCTGGAGCAGCGGGACTAAATACAATGAGCAGTTCTTC. Its translation: CAWSSGTKYNEQFF. Variable domain in full (rest from reference TRBV30 and TRBJ2-1): SQTIHQWPATLVQPVGSPLSLECTVEGTSNPNLYWYRQAAGRGLQLLFYSVGIGQISSEVPQNLSASRPQDRQFILSSKKLLLSDSGFYLCAWSSGTKYNEQFFGPGTRLTVL.

This clone has more than one count but fewer than ten. The chain recombines TRBV7-9 with TRBJ1-5; TRBD1 matches at 8 bases. Germline CDR1 SEHNR, CDR2 FQNEAQ (reference sequence). This CDR3 region has 15 residues. Losses at the gene ends were 2 bases for V and 4 bases for J; bases not matched to a gene: 4. The CDR3 DNA reads as TGTGCCAGCAGCTTAACCGGGACAGGTAATCAGCCCCAGCATTTT. It is translated as CASSLTGTGNQPQHF. Based on the CDR3 plus reference TRBV7-9 and TRBJ1-5, the full variable domain is DTGVSQNPRHKITKRGQNVTFRCDPISEHNRLYWYRQTLGQGPEFLTYFQNEAQLEKSRLLSDRFSAERPKGSFSTLEIQRTEQGDSAMYLCASSLTGTGNQPQHFGDGTRLSIL.

This clone was observed a handful of times. CDR3 coding DNA: TGTGCCAGCAGCCCGAACAGTGCCTACGAGCAGTACTTC. Encoded protein: CASSPNSAYEQYF. This chain links TRBV11-2 with TRBJ2-7; D gene uncertain. The CDR3 is 13 amino acids. Per the germline V gene, CDR1 is SGHAT and CDR2 is FQNNGV. The V and J ends lost 5 bases and 2 bases respectively, with 10 bases between them.

This clone was detected only a few times. The V call is TRBV15, the J call TRBJ1-1; D remains unclear. The CDR3 totals 14 residues. Deletions cut 0 bases from V and 4 bases from J, with 9 bases between. Germline V gene sequence: CDR1 LNHNV, CDR2 YYDKDF (reference sequence). The CDR3 sequence: CATSRDPESTEAFF. The CDR3 coding sequence is TGTGCCACCAGCAGAGATCCTGAGAGCACTGAAGCTTTCTTT. Looking up the rest from reference TRBV15 and TRBJ1-1 gives the full variable domain: DAMVIQNPRYQVTQFGKPVTLSCSQTLNHNVMYWYQQKSSQAPKLLFHYYDKDFNNEADTPDNFQSRRPNTSFCFLDIRSPGLGDTAMYLCATSRDPESTEAFFGQGTRLTVV.

This clone came up a few times. The rearrangement links TRBV7-9 to TRBJ2-3, with D possibly being TRBD1 (6 bases). Trimming pared 4 bases from V and 7 bases from J, leaving 21 bases between. The CDR3 contains 16 residues. Per germline, CDR1 SEHNR and CDR2 FQNEAQ (reference sequence). CDR3 protein: CASSSSSWTDRYTQYF. The CDR3 DNA reads as TGTGCCAGCAGCTCCTCCTCGTGGACAGACCGATATACGCAGTATTTT.